The 5 T cell receptor beta chains in this list originate from one sample, sequenced in a study of blood T cell repertoires in COVID-19. Sequencing used immunoSEQ multiplex PCR; TCRdb keeps in-frame clones, though not all of them. The data contain hundreds of thousands of clones, nearly 85% of them singletons. The sample consisted of peripheral blood. These receptors all stem from a human donor in a cohort sampled during active COVID-19.

Worth noting for this clone: Other DNA sequences within the sample encode an identical CDR3. This sequence joins TRBV18 and TRBJ2-7; 7 nucleotides agree with TRBD2. The J segment lost 1 base and the V segment lost 0 bases, leaving 3 bases of the junction unmatched. The CDR3 sequence is 15 residues long. Germline CDR1 reads KGHSH; CDR2 reads LQKENI. The CDR3 DNA reads TGTGCCAGCTCACCACCGTCTAGCGGATCCTACGAGCAGTACTTC. Translating it yields CASSPPSSGSYEQYF.

The chain joins TRBV19 to TRBJ2-3; 13 bases are shared with TRBD2. CDR1 is LNHDA and CDR2 is SQIVND in the germline V gene (reference sequence). There are 19 residues in the CDR3. J gave up 0 bases and V 5 bases, and 11 bases lay outside the gene matches. The CDR3, as DNA: TGTGCCAGTAGTGGAGGCTCCGGGACTAGCGGGGAAAGCACAGATACGCAGTATTTT. Translated: CASSGGSGTSGESTDTQYF.

The V call is TRBV7-9, the J call TRBJ1-1; the D is unclear. The CDR3 contains 13 residues. Deletions cut 7 bases from V and 2 bases from J, with 11 bases between. Germline loops: CDR1 SEHNR, CDR2 FQNEAQ (reference sequence). The CDR3 loop reads CASTDVSNTEAFF. In DNA, the CDR3 is TGTGCCAGCACGGATGTTAGTAACACTGAAGCTTTCTTT.

The chain couples TRBV4-1 to TRBJ1-4; tentatively, D is TRBD1 (6 bases). Per germline, CDR1 MGHRA and CDR2 YSYEKL. The V end lost 0 bases, the J end lost 4 bases, and 15 bases lay between the germline ends. The CDR3 has 17 residues. The CDR3 loop is CASSQESADSHNEKLFF. For the CDR3, the DNA is TGCGCCAGCAGCCAAGAATCCGCGGACAGCCATAATGAAAAACTGTTTTTT.

This clone was picked up one time. The rearrangement uses TRBV3-1 (or the pseudogene TRBV3-2) and TRBJ2-5; 9 nucleotides agree with TRBD1. The CDR3 consists of 14 residues. Germline V gene data show CDR1 as LGHDT and CDR2 as YNNKEL (reference sequence). Trimming cost V 4 bases and J 5 bases; bases outside gene matches: 5. The CDR3 DNA is TGTGCCAGCAGCCGGGGACAGGGTGGCGAGACCCAGTACTTC. It specifies CASSRGQGGETQYF.